One T cell receptor beta chain is described in this entry. Antigen unknown. The CDR3 consists of 16 residues. V was clipped by 3 bases and J by 3 bases; unmatched bases: 10. Germline V gene data show CDR1 as MNHNS and CDR2 as SASEGT. This specimen comes from a study of cytomegalovirus exposure and HLA in healthy donors. As for the study in general: Around 190 million T cells yielded some 100 million unique TCR beta sequences, as an earlier analysis found.

Findings and limits, study-wide: In the analysis, some V segments, TRBV6-2 and TRBV6-3 included, were excluded as indistinguishable. In vitro, a few CMV-associated chains proved specific for CMV antigens. Most subjects' HLA-A and HLA-B alleles were reportedly predicted from TCR beta sequences.

Both 60 Vbeta primers and 13 Jbeta primers went into the PCR. Sequenced by immunoSEQ multiplex PCR; TCRdb stores in-frame clones only, minus some. Of fewer than 120,000 clones detected, around four fifths appear once; the ten largest clones hold roughly 2.9%. The specimen was PBMCs. The chain combines TRBV6-1 with TRBJ2-7; 8 bases line up with TRBD2. This receptor was identified in a woman aged 55-70 years in good health and CMV-seropositive. The CDR3 reads CASSETRAGEFYEQYF. The CDR3 DNA is TGTGCCAGCAGTGAGACTAGAGCGGGAGAATTCTACGAGCAGTACTTC.